The 9 T cell receptor beta chains below all came from one sample that was sequenced in a study of Tregs in tolerant kidney transplant recipients. No antigen is known for these receptors. Assay: immunoSEQ multiplex PCR; the TCRdb copy retains only in-frame clones and omits some. The sample holds 15,000 to 25,000 clones, just over 65% seen once. Material for sequencing was Tregs from blood cultured with allogeneic cells. The receptors shown here come from a human donor in good health.

V and J are TRBV27 and TRBJ1-5; D gene ambiguous. CDR1 MNHEY and CDR2 SMNVEV come from the germline V gene (reference sequence). Trimming cost V 3 bases and J 9 bases, with 18 bases left between them. The CDR3 covers 15 residues. CDR3 loop: CASSFGVGHGSPQHF. The CDR3 DNA sequence: TGTGCCAGCAGTTTTGGGGTCGGCCACGGTTCGCCCCAGCATTTT.

The gene calls are TRBV7-9 and TRBJ2-5; D is unresolved. CDR3 length equals 12 residues. Trimming left V 5 bases short and J 10 bases short, with 14 bases between. Germline V gene lookup returns CDR1 SEHNR and CDR2 FQNEAQ (reference sequence). CDR3 DNA sequence: TGTGCCAGCAGCCCTGCTGGAAAGGTCCAGTACTTC. Encoded protein: CASSPAGKVQYF.

V and J are TRBV6-5 and TRBJ2-3; 8 bases align to TRBD2. The germline V gene encodes CDR1 MNHEY and CDR2 SVGAGI. The CDR3 consists of 16 residues. The J segment lost 1 base and the V segment lost 4 bases, leaving 7 bases of the junction unmatched. This chain's CDR3 is CASSLSRGGRTDTQYF. CDR3 DNA sequence: TGTGCCAGCAGTTTAAGCCGCGGGGGGCGCACAGATACGCAGTATTTT.

The J gene is TRBJ1-1, the V gene TRBV5-5; D is ambiguous. Germline loops: CDR1 SGHKS, CDR2 YYEKEE (reference sequence). The CDR3 loop spans 15 amino acids. Trimming pared 2 bases from V and 0 bases from J, leaving 11 bases between. CDR3 sequence reads: CASSFWGTVNTEAFF. CDR3 DNA sequence: TGTGCCAGCAGCTTTTGGGGTACAGTGAACACTGAAGCTTTCTTT. Based on the CDR3 plus reference TRBV5-5 and TRBJ1-1, the full variable domain is DAGVTQSPTHLIKTRGQQVTLRCSPISGHKSVSWYQQVLGQGPQFIFQYYEKEERGRGNFPDRFSARQFPNYSSELNVNALLLGDSALYLCASSFWGTVNTEAFFGQGTRLTVV.

The V and J genes are TRBV9 and TRBJ2-2; weak D call: TRBD1 (5 bases). The ends were cut back, 2 bases at V and 4 bases at J, with 12 bases in the middle. Germline CDR1 and CDR2: SGDLS and YYNGEE. This CDR3 spans 15 amino acids. The CDR3 region has the DNA TGTGCCAGCAGCGTCAGGGATTGGGGCACCGGGGAGCTGTTTTTT. Its translation is CASSVRDWGTGELFF. The complete variable domain, with remaining parts taken from reference TRBV9 and TRBJ2-2, reads DSGVTQTPKHLITATGQRVTLRCSPRSGDLSVYWYQQSLDQGLQFLIQYYNGEERAKGNILERFSAQQFPDLHSELNLSSLELGDSALYFCASSVRDWGTGELFFGEGSRLTVL.

V gene TRBV5-4 combines with J gene TRBJ2-2; TRBD1 aligns across 7 bases. V trimming: 3 bases; J trimming: 1 base; junction bases outside the gene matches: 3. CDR1 SGHNT and CDR2 YYREEE come from the germline V gene (reference sequence). The CDR3 contains 15 residues. Here the CDR3 reads CASSSRDRNTGELFF. The CDR3 DNA sequence: TGTGCCAGCAGCTCCCGGGACAGGAACACCGGGGAGCTGTTTTTT.

The V call is TRBV5-1, the J call TRBJ2-5; the D gene is possibly TRBD1 (6 bases). This CDR3 is 15 amino acids long. Per germline, CDR1 SGHRS and CDR2 YFSETQ. V gave up 3 bases and J gave up 4 bases, with 16 bases separating them. The CDR3 loop is CASSWGLVGRETQYF. The CDR3 nucleotides read TGCGCCAGCAGCTGGGGGCTAGTTGGTCGAGAGACCCAGTACTTC.

Regarding this clone: Other DNA sequences from this sample encode an identical CDR3 as well. The rearrangement uses TRBV7-9 and TRBJ1-1; tentative D call: TRBD1 (5 bases). This CDR3 spans 17 amino acids. V was clipped by 3 bases and J by 0 bases, with 17 bases between them. Per the germline V gene, CDR1 is SEHNR and CDR2 is FQNEAQ (reference sequence). The CDR3: CASSFNRGGVVNTEAFF. The CDR3 bases are TGTGCCAGCAGCTTTAACAGAGGAGGGGTCGTGAACACTGAAGCTTTCTTT.

This chain uses TRBV7-5 with TRBJ2-1; the table assigns TRBD2, which was not confirmed against the DNA. TRBV7-5 is assigned pseudogene status. The CDR3 is 17 amino acids. CDR3 nucleotides: TGTGTCAGGAGGGGGGGATTACACAAGTTCTCCTACAATGAGCAGTTCTTC. Translating it yields CVRRGGLHKFSYNEQFF.